Here is one TCR beta chain with its context. The data originate from a study of blood T cell repertoires in COVID-19. Germline V gene sequence: CDR1 SNHLY, CDR2 FYNNEI. Deletions cut 6 bases from V and 4 bases from J, with 15 bases between. The CDR3 contains 14 residues. Here immunoSEQ multiplex PCR was the method, and the copy in TCRdb shows in-frame clones only, minus some. This sample carries roughly 70,000 clones, nearly 90% of them seen once, and the ten largest clones take less than 3%. The chain couples TRBV2 to TRBJ1-1, with D perhaps TRBD1 (6 bases). This TCR was recovered from a man between 65 and 80 years old with active or convalescent COVID-19. The sequencing input was peripheral blood. For the CDR3, the DNA is TGTGCCAGCAGGCAGGAGGGAGGGGGCACTGAAGCTTTCTTT. Translating gives CASRQEGGGTEAFF.